One sample yielded the 20 T cell receptor beta chains listed below, sequenced in a study of human T cells and chemical hapten exposure. A single record per CDR3 protein comes from TCRdb applying MiXCR to the RACE reads. The table records about 49,000 distinct CDR3 sequences, about a tenth of them present only once. Time point of the sample: patch test 1, 2 weeks after DPC sensitization. Noted treatment: therapeutic diphenylcyclopropenone sensitization with weekly scalp DPC. Here the sequenced sample was whole blood, taken in connection with sensitization to the hapten diphenylcyclopropenone (DPC). These receptor sequences come from a woman aged 45-60 years with alopecia areata. Some clones in this sample may be carry-over from other donors' samples.

About this clonotype itself: A read error is possible here, since a much larger clone lies one base away. The chain combines TRBV6-5 with TRBJ2-7, with 10 bases aligning to TRBD1. This CDR3 has 14 amino acids. Germline values: CDR1 MNHEY, CDR2 SVGAGI. The DNA of the CDR3 is TGTGCCAGCAGTTACTCGGGACAGGGGATTGAGCGGTACTTC. Amino acid sequence: CASSYSGQGIERYF.

This clonotype has a count of ten or more. The chain carries TRBV27 and TRBJ2-1, with a possible D match to TRBD2 (5 bases). CDR1 and CDR2 from the germline V gene are MNHEY and SMNVEV (reference sequence). This CDR3 has 14 residues. The germline V and J ends were trimmed by 5 bases and 4 bases, with 12 bases remaining between them. CDR3 loop: CASSPKTRYNEQFF. The DNA of the CDR3 is TGTGCCAGCAGTCCAAAAACTAGGTACAATGAGCAGTTCTTC.

This clonotype was seen ten or more times. The chain links TRBV10-3 to TRBJ2-1; D is ambiguous. Trimming cost V 2 bases and J 5 bases, with 7 bases left between them. CDR1 ENHRY and CDR2 SYGVKD come from the germline V gene. The CDR3 spans 13 residues. In DNA, the CDR3 is TGTGCCATCAGTGAGGAACTAAACAATGAGCAGTTCTTC. It codes for CAISEELNNEQFF.

V usage is TRBV6-1 and J usage is TRBJ2-5; D remains ambiguous. The V end lost 0 bases, the J end lost 5 bases, and 4 bases lay between the germline ends. The germline CDR1 and CDR2 sequences are MNHNS and SASEGT. The CDR3 covers 12 residues. CDR3 protein: CASSEAGETQYF. The CDR3 DNA reads as TGTGCCAGCAGTGAAGCGGGGGAGACCCAGTACTTC.

This clonotype showed up just a few times. This CDR3 reads CSVTGDTEAFF. The CDR3 bases are TGCAGCGTCACAGGGGACACTGAAGCTTTCTTT. The rearrangement uses TRBV29-1 and TRBJ1-1; 7 nucleotides align to TRBD1. V shed 6 bases and J 3 bases; nucleotides not matched to a gene: 1. The V gene's germline CDR1 is SQVTM and CDR2 ANQGSEA. The CDR3 is 11 amino acids. Together with reference TRBV29-1 and TRBJ1-1, the CDR3 gives the full variable domain: SAVISQKPSRDICQRGTSLTIQCQVDSQVTMMFWYRQQPGQSLTLIATANQGSEATYESGFVIDKFPISRPNLTFSTLTVSNMSPEDSSIYLCSVTGDTEAFFGQGTRLTVV.

This clonotype was recorded a few times. The chain joins TRBV6-5 to TRBJ2-3; the D is unclear. Trimming cost V 1 base and J 2 bases, with 7 bases left between them. The CDR3 consists of 14 residues. Germline loops: CDR1 MNHEY, CDR2 SVGAGI. The CDR3 coding sequence is TGTGCCAGCAGTTACTTGGCGAACACAGATACGCAGTATTTT. It specifies CASSYLANTDTQYF.

This clonotype was counted at least ten times. This chain links TRBV20-1 with TRBJ2-7; a weak D match, TRBD1 (5 bases). The CDR3 extends over 16 amino acids. Trimming left V 0 bases short and J 4 bases short, with 19 bases between. CDR1 and CDR2 from the germline V gene are DFQATT and SNEGSKA (reference sequence). The CDR3 is CSARDAIRMTVYEQYF. CDR3 in DNA: TGCAGTGCTAGAGATGCCATTCGAATGACAGTGTACGAGCAGTACTTC.

The chain employs TRBV5-1 and TRBJ2-3, with D maybe TRBD2 (6 bases). CDR3 length equals 16 residues. Germline-derived CDR1 and CDR2 are SGHRS and YFSETQ. Trimming pared 4 bases from V and 0 bases from J, leaving 15 bases between. CDR3 residues: CASSPRTIPSTDTQYF. DNA for the CDR3: TGCGCCAGCAGCCCCAGGACTATCCCCAGCACAGATACGCAGTATTTT.

The J gene is TRBJ2-2, the V gene TRBV2; 11 bases align to TRBD2. From germline, CDR1 is SNHLY and CDR2 FYNNEI. The J segment lost 7 bases and the V segment lost 6 bases, leaving 4 bases of the junction unmatched. The CDR3 has 14 amino acids. The CDR3 coding sequence is TGTGCCAGCAGGGAACTAGCGGGAGACGGGGAGCTGTTTTTT. Translated, it gives CASRELAGDGELFF.

In its sample, this clonotype was seen many times. This chain connects TRBV6-2 or TRBV6-3 to TRBJ2-1, with TRBD2 as a possible D gene (6 bases). Trimming shortened V by 6 bases and J by 5 bases, and 11 bases separated the two germline ends. CDR1 is MNHEY, CDR2 SVGEGT, per germline. The length of the CDR3 is 13 residues. The CDR3 loop reads CASRRLVNNEQFF. The CDR3 nucleotides are TGTGCCAGCAGACGACTAGTAAACAATGAGCAGTTCTTC.

This clonotype has a count of ten or more. The J gene is TRBJ2-2, the V gene TRBV19; a weak D match, TRBD2 (5 bases). Germline CDR1 reads LNHDA; CDR2 reads SQIVND (reference sequence). The V and J ends lost 7 bases and 0 bases respectively, with 15 bases between them. The CDR3 covers 16 residues. CDR3 nucleotide sequence: TGTGCCAGTAAGGGCCCGGAGGTCGCGAACACCGGGGAGCTGTTTTTT. It is translated as CASKGPEVANTGELFF.

The genes are TRBV5-1 and TRBJ2-7; D call uncertain. From germline, CDR1 is SGHRS and CDR2 YFSETQ. V lost 5 bases to trimming and J lost 0 bases, with 12 bases between them. There are 14 residues in the CDR3. CDR3 protein: CASRPSPSSYEQYF. Written as DNA, the CDR3 is TGCGCCAGCAGGCCAAGTCCTAGCTCCTACGAGCAGTACTTC.

This clonotype was seen repeatedly, ten times or more. V usage is TRBV29-1 and J usage is TRBJ2-3, with TRBD2 matching 11 bases. The trim removed 6 bases at V and 0 bases at J, leaving 5 bases unmatched. Germline values: CDR1 SQVTM, CDR2 ANQGSEA. This CDR3 is 15 amino acids long. The CDR3 loop reads CSVLTSGASTDTQYF. The CDR3 nucleotides read TGCAGCGTACTGACTAGCGGGGCTAGCACAGATACGCAGTATTTT.

For this clonotype: With a much larger clone just one base away, this may be a read error. The chain employs TRBV7-9 and TRBJ1-1; D might be TRBD1 (5 bases). The CDR3 length is 11 residues. The germline gives CDR1 SEHNR, CDR2 FQNEAQ (reference sequence). Trimming took 5 bases from V and 11 from J, leaving 12 bases between them. CDR3 loop: CASSAQVNAFF. CDR3 DNA: TGTGCCAGCAGCGCACAGGTGAATGCTTTCTTT.

This clonotype was seen repeatedly, ten times or more. V is TRBV20-1 and J is TRBJ2-2; 10 positions agree with TRBD2. Germline trimming cut 2 bases from V and 4 bases from J; bases unmatched to any gene: 4. Looked up from germline, CDR1 is DFQATT and CDR2 is SNEGSKA (reference sequence). The CDR3 has 15 amino acids. Here the CDR3 DNA reads TGCAGTGCTAGACTAGCGGGAGTCGGCACCGGGGAGCTGTTTTTT. Translated, it gives CSARLAGVGTGELFF.

This clonotype has ten or more counts. The chain has TRBV7-9 and TRBJ1-1, with 10 positions matching TRBD1. V shed 5 bases and J 2 bases; nucleotides not matched to a gene: 5. Germline V lookup: CDR1 SEHNR, CDR2 FQNEAQ (reference sequence). The CDR3 sequence is 15 residues long. The DNA for the CDR3 is TGTGCCAGCAGCCCGACAGGGGGCGAAAACACTGAAGCTTTCTTT. It yields the protein CASSPTGGENTEAFF.

V usage is TRBV30 and J usage is TRBJ2-7; D unresolved. The CDR3 sequence is 12 residues long. Trimming left V 2 bases short and J 2 bases short, with 7 bases between. From germline, CDR1 is GTSNPN and CDR2 SVGIG (reference sequence). CDR3 DNA: TGTGCCTGGAGTACCCATCCCTACGAGCAGTACTTC. Its protein is CAWSTHPYEQYF.

This clonotype was counted many times. The chain couples TRBV6-4 to TRBJ2-1; D is possibly TRBD1 (6 bases). CDR1 MRHNA and CDR2 SNTAGT come from the germline V gene. Trimming cost V 7 bases and J 6 bases, with 13 bases left between them. The CDR3 covers 13 residues. CDR3 loop: CASTQDSPNEQFF. CDR3 coding DNA: TGTGCCAGCACCCAGGACAGCCCCAATGAGCAGTTCTTC.

This clonotype was counted ten times or more. The DNA of the CDR3 is TGTGCCAGCAGCAAACCCCGGGACAGGGGTAATGAGCAGTTCTTC. It codes for CASSKPRDRGNEQFF. The genes are TRBV21-1 and TRBJ2-1; TRBD1 was called by the table and not checked on the DNA. TRBV21-1 is reported as a pseudogene. The CDR3 is 15 residues long.

This clonotype was counted between two and nine times. This chain connects TRBV6-5 to TRBJ2-2; 7 positions agree with TRBD1. Germline CDR1 reads MNHEY; CDR2 reads SVGAGI. The CDR3 covers 15 residues. J was trimmed by 4 bases and V by 1 base; bases with no gene match: 3. The CDR3 DNA sequence: TGTGCCAGCAGTTACTGGACAGGACTCACCGGGGAGCTGTTTTTT. It translates to CASSYWTGLTGELFF.